A single sample is the source of the 5 T cell receptor beta chains below, sequenced in a study of T cell responses to AZD1222 COVID-19 vaccine. Generated by immunoSEQ multiplex PCR, the TCRdb table keeps only in-frame clones and is missing some. The sample yields about 150,000 clones, around 88% seen once. Sample: peripheral blood, taken on day 0 of MenACWY control vaccination. The origin of the receptors is an adult in good health.

The CDR3 DNA reads TGTGCCACCAGGGAGGGTCCGTACAATGAGCAGTTCTTC. Translation: CATREGPYNEQFF. The chain is built from TRBV24-1 and TRBJ2-1, with D perhaps matching TRBD2 (6 bases). Deletions cut 7 bases from V and 4 bases from J, with 10 bases between. Germline assignment: CDR1 KGHDR and CDR2 SFDVKD. The CDR3 consists of 13 residues.

The gene calls are TRBV5-4 and TRBJ2-5; a weak D match, TRBD1 (5 bases). The germline V and J ends were trimmed by 9 bases and 5 bases, with 11 bases remaining between them. CDR3 size: 11 residues. The germline gives CDR1 SGHNT, CDR2 YYREEE (reference sequence). CDR3 region: CATTQGETQYF. The CDR3 DNA reads as TGTGCCACCACCCAGGGCGAGACCCAGTACTTC.

The chain combines TRBV5-1 with TRBJ2-7; possibly TRBD2 for D (6 bases). The V gene's germline CDR1 is SGHRS and CDR2 YFSETQ. The CDR3 contains 13 residues. Trimming stripped 4 bases from V and 6 bases from J, with 14 bases between. CDR3 residues: CASSLNQGGEQYF. The CDR3 DNA sequence: TGCGCCAGCAGCCTAAACCAGGGAGGCGAGCAGTACTTC.

This clone came up a few times. The chain uses TRBV7-9 and TRBJ2-1; 8 nucleotides match TRBD2. CDR1 is SEHNR and CDR2 is FQNEAQ in the germline V gene (reference sequence). V was clipped by 5 bases and J by 9 bases; unmatched bases: 3. This CDR3 is 12 amino acids long. CDR3 protein: CASSPSGFEQFF. Here the CDR3 DNA reads TGTGCCAGCAGCCCTAGCGGGTTTGAGCAGTTCTTC.

The CDR3 bases are TGTGCCTGGAGTGTAGCCAGGGAAGCTGAAGCTTTCTTT. Protein: CAWSVAREAEAFF. The V gene is TRBV30, the J gene TRBJ1-1; tentatively, D is TRBD1 (5 bases). Trimming took 0 bases from V and 6 from J, leaving 11 bases between them. CDR3 size: 13 residues. CDR1 and CDR2 from the germline V gene are GTSNPN and SVGIG (reference sequence).